These T cell receptor beta chains were read from a single sample in a study of blood T cells in healthy people across ages. TCRdb fed the 5' RACE reads into MiXCR, producing one record per CDR3 protein. The sample consists of 1,300,000 or so distinct CDR3 sequences, approximately 59% of them appearing once. Sequenced input: blood. Source of these receptors: a man aged 18 to 29 in good health. Both conserved end residues are part of each CDR3. Fields, in order: V gene, clone size, D gene, J gene, CDR3 DNA, CDR3 protein. A D gene is named only where the DNA matches it firmly. Clone sizes are given selectively: once, few, many, or a class where the clone is expanded.

TRBV15	-	TRBD1	TRBJ2-5	TGTGCCACCAGCAGAGATTACAGGGGAGAGACCCAGTACTTC	CATSRDYRGETQYF
TRBV7-2	few	-	TRBJ2-3	TGTGCCAGCACCTCATTTATCGGGAGCGGGACAGATACGCAGTATTTT	CASTSFIGSGTDTQYF
TRBV15	-	-	TRBJ2-5	TGTGCCACCAGCAGAGATCTGTTAGCGGAAGAGACCCAGTACTTC	CATSRDLLAEETQYF
TRBV29-1	few	-	TRBJ2-7	TGCAGCGGGGGACACAGCTCCTACGAGCAGTACTTC	CSGGHSSYEQYF
TRBV29-1	-	-	TRBJ2-7	TGCAGCGTGAAAGGACAGTCTGGTGGTTACGAGCAGTACTTC	CSVKGQSGGYEQYF
TRBV28	-	TRBD2	TRBJ2-7	TGTGCCAGCAGGGGTACCGGGACTAGCGTCTCCTACGAGCAGTACTTC	CASRGTGTSVSYEQYF
TRBV20-1	few	-	TRBJ1-2	TGCAGTGCTAGTAGTTTCGAGAACTATGGCTACACCTTC	CSASSFENYGYTF
TRBV4-3	-	-	TRBJ2-3	TGCGCCAGCAGCCGAGTGGCGTCGGATACGCAGTATTTT	CASSRVASDTQYF
TRBV3-1	-	-	TRBJ1-2	TGTGCCAGCAGCCAAGATGACACGGTAGCCTATGGCTACACCTTC	CASSQDDTVAYGYTF
TRBV29-1	few	-	TRBJ2-5	TGCAGCGTTGATCAGGGGCAGGAGACCCAGTACTTC	CSVDQGQETQYF
TRBV6-1	-	-	TRBJ2-1	TGTGCCAGCATGCTCCTCTCCTACAATGAGCAGTTCTTC	CASMLLSYNEQFF
TRBV4-3	few	TRBD2	TRBJ2-5	TGCGCCAGCAGCCAAGATCATCTAGCGGGAGAGACCCAGTACTTC	CASSQDHLAGETQYF
TRBV5-1	few	-	TRBJ2-3	TGCGCCAGCAGCGAGGACTCAATTTTCACAGATACGCAGTATTTT	CASSEDSIFTDTQYF
TRBV6-6	-	-	TRBJ1-5	TGTGCCAGCAGCCGAGACACTAGTCAGCCCCAGCATTTT	CASSRDTSQPQHF
TRBV4-1	-	-	TRBJ2-7	TGCGCCAGCAGCCAGAGTCCGAGCCTCTCCTACGAGCAGTACTTC	CASSQSPSLSYEQYF
TRBV4-3	once	TRBD1	TRBJ2-7	TGCGCCAGCAGCCAAGCAGGACAGGGTGCGAGCGACGAGCAGTACTTC	CASSQAGQGASDEQYF
TRBV10-3	-	-	TRBJ2-3	TGTGCCATTGGTTGGACGGATAACACAGATACGCAGTATTTT	CAIGWTDNTDTQYF
TRBV9	-	TRBD2	TRBJ2-5	TGTGCCAGCAGCAGTAGTGGGGGGGGGACTAGCGGGGAGACGGTTCAAGAGACCCAGTACTTC	CASSSSGGGTSGETVQETQYF
TRBV9	-	TRBD1	TRBJ2-7	TGTGCCAGCAGCCCGGGGACAGGGTCAGGAGAGCAGTACTTC	CASSPGTGSGEQYF
TRBV20-1	-	-	TRBJ2-4	TGCAGTGCTAGGCTAGTCCAAGCCAAAAACATTCAGTACTTC	CSARLVQAKNIQYF
TRBV6-2/TRBV6-3	-	-	TRBJ2-5	TGTGCCAGCAGTTACCAACTAGAGACCCAGTACTTC	CASSYQLETQYF
TRBV13	-	TRBD1	TRBJ1-1	TGTGCCAGCAGAGGACAGGGAGGTAGTAGAGCTTTCTTT	CASRGQGGSRAFF
TRBV20-1	few	-	TRBJ1-4	TGCAGTGCCCGGGCCGAAAAACTGTTTTTT	CSARAEKLFF
TRBV6-2/TRBV6-3	few	TRBD1	TRBJ2-5	TGTGCCAGCAGTTACCGTGAAGCGACAGGGGAGACCCAGTACTTC	CASSYREATGETQYF
TRBV25-1	once	-	TRBJ1-5	TGTGCCAGCAGTGAAACAATCAGGAGCAATCAGCCCCAGCATTTT	CASSETIRSNQPQHF
TRBV6-6	-	-	TRBJ2-7	TGTGCCAGCAGTCACGGAGCGGGTTTGACCCACGAGCAGTACTTC	CASSHGAGLTHEQYF
TRBV6-2/TRBV6-3	many	-	TRBJ1-2	TGTGCCAGCAGTTCAGTGTATGGCTACACCTTC	CASSSVYGYTF
TRBV12-3/TRBV12-4	few	TRBD2	TRBJ2-1	TGTGCCAGCAGGCTAGGCACCGGGACTAGCGCAGATGAGCAGTTCTTC	CASRLGTGTSADEQFF
TRBV11-1	-	TRBD2	TRBJ2-1	TGTGCCAGCAGCCATGGGGGACTACTAAGCCAGGGGTTCTTC	CASSHGGLLSQGFF
TRBV15	-	-	TRBJ1-5	TGTGCCACCAGCAGAGGGGCTAATCAGCCCCAGCATTTT	CATSRGANQPQHF
TRBV10-3	-	-	TRBJ2-3	TGTGCCATCAGTGAGCGTAGCGCCTACACAGATACGCAGTATTTT	CAISERSAYTDTQYF
TRBV7-2	few	-	TRBJ1-2	TGTGCCAGCAGCTTACCGTACGATGGTGGTGGCTACACCTTC	CASSLPYDGGGYTF
TRBV15	few	-	TRBJ2-6	TGTGCCACCAGCACTTTCCGCAGCTCTGGGGCCAACGTCCTGACTTTC	CATSTFRSSGANVLTF
TRBV15	-	-	TRBJ2-1	TGTGCCACCAGCTCCCGGAGGGGGGTTGAGCAGTTCTTC	CATSSRRGVEQFF
TRBV4-1	-	-	TRBJ2-7	TGCGCCAGCAGCCAAGGGCAGACAGCAGAAGCGCCCTACGAGCAGTACTTC	CASSQGQTAEAPYEQYF
TRBV27	-	TRBD2	TRBJ2-5	TGTGCCAGCAGTTTAGAGGGGCTAGCGGGGGCCCAAGAGACCCAGTACTTC	CASSLEGLAGAQETQYF
TRBV2	-	-	TRBJ2-3	TGTGCCAGCAGTGAACAGGGTTCCGTAGGGGATACGCAGTATTTT	CASSEQGSVGDTQYF
TRBV5-1	-	-	TRBJ1-1	TGCGCCAGCAGCTTGGGAATTGACACAACCGTGGGGGCTGAAGCTTTCTTT	CASSLGIDTTVGAEAFF
TRBV10-3	-	-	TRBJ1-2	TGTGCCATCAGTGATCCCAGGGCCGTTAACTATGGCTACACCTTC	CAISDPRAVNYGYTF
TRBV14	few	-	TRBJ2-3	TGTGCCAGCCTGCCTCTCAACACAGATACGCAGTATTTT	CASLPLNTDTQYF
TRBV29-1	-	-	TRBJ2-2	TGCAGCGTGAGGAACACCGGGGAGCTGTTTTTT	CSVRNTGELFF
TRBV9	few	TRBD2	TRBJ2-5	TGTGCCAGCAGCGAGGGACTAGCTCAAGAGCAGTACTTC	CASSEGLAQEQYF
TRBV29-1	-	TRBD2	TRBJ2-1	TGCAGCCAGAAGACTAGCGCTTCCAATGAGCAGTTCTTC	CSQKTSASNEQFF
TRBV5-1	few	-	TRBJ2-6	TGCGCCAGTAGGTTTGAAGGGAGTGGGGCCAACGTCCTGACTTTC	CASRFEGSGANVLTF
TRBV5-6	-	-	TRBJ2-5	TGTGCCAGCAGCTCGTGGATTCTAGGATTGGGCCAAGAGACCCAGTACTTC	CASSSWILGLGQETQYF
TRBV27	-	TRBD1	TRBJ2-7	TGTGCCAGCTCGGTGGACAGGACAACCTACGAGCAGTACTTC	CASSVDRTTYEQYF
TRBV29-1	-	TRBD1	TRBJ1-4	TGCAGCGTTGAAGACAGGGGGGGGAATGAAAAACTGTTTTTT	CSVEDRGGNEKLFF
TRBV27	-	-	TRBJ2-7	TGTGCCAGCAGACCGGGACAACCCCAAGAGCAGTACTTC	CASRPGQPQEQYF
TRBV7-6	-	-	TRBJ1-2	TGTGCCAGCAGCTTCCCGGGCGTCCCAGACGGCGTAAACTATGGCTACACCTTC	CASSFPGVPDGVNYGYTF
TRBV2	few	-	TRBJ1-2	TGTGCCAGCAGTGAAAGGGCCAGGGGTGAAGGCTACACCTTC	CASSERARGEGYTF
TRBV18	-	-	TRBJ2-1	TGTGCCAGCTCACTATCGGAGAGGTACAAGGAGCAGTTCTTC	CASSLSERYKEQFF
TRBV10-3	-	-	TRBJ2-1	TGTGCCATCAGTGAGGGGAAAACCTACAATGAGCAGTTCTTC	CAISEGKTYNEQFF